The clone carrying this TCR beta chain was counted between two and nine times. The antigen is undetermined. Germline-derived CDR1 and CDR2 are MRHNA and SNTAGT. This CDR3 has 17 amino acids. V lost 4 bases, J lost 5 bases, and 11 bases stayed unmatched. The data were taken from a study of early T cells in non-severe SARS-CoV-2 infection. General study points: VDJdb matching skewed toward anti-spike CD8 responses, missing private and CD4 specificities.

The TCR library protocol was used to attach unique molecular identifiers. These identifiers were attached to individual cDNA molecules. TCRdb analysed the 5' RACE reads with MiXCR anew, one entry per CDR3 protein. The sample gives 70,000 to 90,000 distinct CDR3 sequences, around 10% of which show up once; about 4.8% is in the top ten. Sequencing was performed on whole blood. The TCR was taken from an adult who was a healthcare worker with PCR-confirmed SARS-CoV-2 infection or an uninfected control (not recorded which). The rearrangement joins TRBV6-4 to TRBJ1-2, with TRBD1 identical over 12 bases. The CDR3 loop is CASSVPGQGAEKYGYTF. As DNA, the CDR3 is TGTGCCAGCAGTGTTCCGGGACAGGGGGCAGAAAAGTATGGCTACACCTTC.